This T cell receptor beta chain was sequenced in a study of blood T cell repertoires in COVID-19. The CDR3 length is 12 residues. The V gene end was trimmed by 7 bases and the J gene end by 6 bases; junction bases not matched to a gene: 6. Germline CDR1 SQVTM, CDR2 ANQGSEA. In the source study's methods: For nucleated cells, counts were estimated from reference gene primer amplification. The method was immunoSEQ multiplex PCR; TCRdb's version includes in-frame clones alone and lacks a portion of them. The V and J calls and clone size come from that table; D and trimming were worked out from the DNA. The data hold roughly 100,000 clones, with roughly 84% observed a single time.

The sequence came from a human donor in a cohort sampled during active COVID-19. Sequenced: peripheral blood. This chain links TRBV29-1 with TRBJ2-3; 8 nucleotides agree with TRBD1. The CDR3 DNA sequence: TGCAGCGCTGTCCGGGACAGGGATACGCAGTATTTT. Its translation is CSAVRDRDTQYF.